These 18 T cell receptor beta chains were all obtained from the same sample, sequenced in a study of blood T cell repertoires in COVID-19. TCRdb's copy holds only in-frame clones and misses some; the assay was immunoSEQ multiplex PCR. Found here are about 320,000 clones, over 75% of them singletons; the top ten hold approximately 7.5%. The specimen sequenced was peripheral blood. All receptors derive from a human donor in a cohort sampled during active COVID-19.

The sample holds a few counts of this clone. The rearrangement joins TRBV7-9 to TRBJ1-6; 8 bases line up with TRBD1. The CDR3 totals 15 residues. V trimming: 2 bases; J trimming: 9 bases; junction bases outside the gene matches: 6. Looked up from germline, CDR1 is SEHNR and CDR2 is FQNEAQ (reference sequence). DNA of the CDR3: TGTGCCAGCAGCTTAACGGACAGGGCAGGTTCACCCCTCCACTTT. Its translation is CASSLTDRAGSPLHF. The full variable domain, rest sourced from reference TRBV7-9 and TRBJ1-6, is DTGVSQNPRHKITKRGQNVTFRCDPISEHNRLYWYRQTLGQGPEFLTYFQNEAQLEKSRLLSDRFSAERPKGSFSTLEIQRTEQGDSAMYLCASSLTDRAGSPLHFGNGTRLTVT.

The V gene is TRBV3-1 (or the pseudogene TRBV3-2), the J gene TRBJ1-5; 8 nucleotides agree with TRBD1. Trimming removed 3 bases from V and 0 bases from J; junction bases left unmatched: 7. The CDR3 is made up of 17 amino acids. From germline, CDR1 is LGHDT and CDR2 YNNKEL (reference sequence). This CDR3 is CASSQGTGWPSNQPQHF. The CDR3 nucleotides are TGTGCCAGCAGCCAGGGGACAGGTTGGCCTAGCAATCAGCCCCAGCATTTT.

The chain is built from TRBV27 and TRBJ1-5, with D maybe TRBD1 (5 bases). Germline V gene data show CDR1 as MNHEY and CDR2 as SMNVEV (reference sequence). Between the trimmed V and J ends, which lost 6 bases and 2 bases, there was a span of 11 bases. The CDR3 is 14 residues long. Written as DNA, the CDR3 is TGTGCCAGCAGCCTCGAAGGGGGCAATCAGCCCCAGCATTTT. Protein sequence: CASSLEGGNQPQHF.

The chain combines TRBV6-5 with TRBJ1-6; D is undetermined. The CDR3 length is 13 residues. CDR1 MNHEY and CDR2 SVGAGI come from the germline V gene. V lost 2 bases and J lost 10, with 9 bases in between. The CDR3 spells CASSYRGGSPLHF. For the CDR3, the DNA is TGTGCCAGCAGTTACCGCGGAGGGTCACCCCTCCACTTT.

The chain links TRBV12-3 or TRBV12-4 to TRBJ1-2, with unresolved D. Trimming removed 0 bases at V and 6 bases at J, with 2 bases between. CDR3 length: 11 residues. CDR3: CASSLANGYTF. The CDR3 bases are TGTGCCAGCAGTTTAGCTAATGGCTACACCTTC.

This chain links TRBV6-5 with TRBJ1-1, with TRBD1 matching over 7 bases. The CDR3 length is 13 residues. CDR1 is MNHEY, CDR2 SVGAGI, per germline. The junction had 7 bases not matched to a gene; V was cut back by 7 bases and J by 5 bases. The CDR3 DNA sequence: TGTGCCAGCACTCATCGCAGGGGGACTGAAGCTTTCTTT. Protein product: CASTHRRGTEAFF.

The genes are TRBV27 and TRBJ1-2; D is perhaps TRBD1 (6 bases). V was cut by 5 bases and J by 2 bases, with 12 bases left in between. Germline CDR1 reads MNHEY; CDR2 reads SMNVEV (reference sequence). There are 14 residues in the CDR3. The CDR3 reads CASSRAGANYGYTF. Here the CDR3 DNA reads TGTGCCAGCAGTCGAGCAGGGGCCAACTATGGCTACACCTTC.

This clone has just one count. This chain uses TRBV5-5 with TRBJ2-7; TRBD1 agrees at 9 bases. V was pared by 7 bases and J by 3 bases, with 8 bases of the junction left unmatched. The CDR3 is 14 amino acids. CDR1 is SGHKS, CDR2 YYEKEE, per germline (reference sequence). This CDR3 is CASRPMTGGYEQYF. CDR3 DNA: TGTGCCAGCCGCCCGATGACAGGGGGCTACGAGCAGTACTTC.

This clone was recorded only once. The rearrangement links TRBV19 to TRBJ2-4; D gene ambiguous. CDR3 size: 17 residues. Germline lookup yields CDR1 LNHDA and CDR2 SQIVND (reference sequence). Trimming pared 1 base from V and 7 bases from J, leaving 20 bases between. Here the CDR3 reads CASSIGIAPGLHNIQYF. For the CDR3, the DNA is TGTGCCAGTAGTATAGGAATTGCGCCAGGTTTGCATAACATTCAGTACTTC.

In its sample, this clone was seen a few times. The chain has TRBV18 and TRBJ1-6; tentative D call: TRBD1 (5 bases). V shed 8 bases and J shed 5 bases, with 16 bases lying between them. The CDR3 loop spans 15 amino acids. CDR1 is KGHSH, CDR2 LQKENI, per germline. CDR3 DNA: TGTGCCAGCGACACCGGCAGGGCCGATAATTCACCCCTCCACTTT. It codes for CASDTGRADNSPLHF.

This clone occurred once. The gene calls are TRBV6-5 and TRBJ1-3; TRBD1 matches at 7 bases. In germline, CDR1 is MNHEY, CDR2 SVGAGI. The CDR3 extends over 15 amino acids. Unmatched junction bases numbered 10, after V lost 7 bases and J lost 4 bases. CDR3 region: CASTGGRDRGNTIYF. In DNA form, the CDR3 reads TGTGCCAGCACCGGAGGGCGGGACAGAGGAAACACCATATATTTT.

The chain couples TRBV19 to TRBJ2-5, with TRBD2 matching over 10 bases. Germline V gene data show CDR1 as LNHDA and CDR2 as SQIVND (reference sequence). The CDR3 is 15 amino acids. After removal of 3 bases from V and 3 bases from J, the junction contained 4 bases not matched to a gene. The CDR3 reads CASSIRTSGKETQYF. CDR3 in DNA: TGTGCCAGTAGTATCAGGACTAGCGGAAAAGAGACCCAGTACTTC.

The J gene is TRBJ1-1, the V gene TRBV27; perhaps TRBD1 as D (6 bases). The CDR3 is 15 amino acids. The germline V and J ends were trimmed by 2 bases and 2 bases, with 12 bases remaining between them. CDR1 and CDR2 from the germline V gene are MNHEY and SMNVEV (reference sequence). The CDR3 coding sequence is TGTGCCAGCAGTTTAAATGGACAGTCTAACACTGAAGCTTTCTTT. This gives the protein CASSLNGQSNTEAFF.

This chain joins TRBV19 and TRBJ1-1; D gene uncertain. The CDR3 has 14 amino acids. With 5 bases removed from V and 1 base from J, the gap between germline ends came to 11 bases. Germline V lookup: CDR1 LNHDA, CDR2 SQIVND (reference sequence). The CDR3, as DNA: TGTGCCAGTAGTCCACCCCGGGGGAACACTGAAGCTTTCTTT. Encoded protein: CASSPPRGNTEAFF.

Written as DNA, the CDR3 is TGCGCCAGCAGCCGCGGGGACAGGGGCTACGAGCAGTACTTC. It codes for CASSRGDRGYEQYF. This sequence joins TRBV5-1 and TRBJ2-7, with 10 bases that match TRBD1. CDR3 size: 14 residues. Germline loops: CDR1 SGHRS, CDR2 YFSETQ. Germline trimming cut 4 bases from V and 3 bases from J; bases unmatched to any gene: 4. Full variable domain (outside the CDR3, taken from reference TRBV5-1 and TRBJ2-7): KAGVTQTPRYLIKTRGQQVTLSCSPISGHRSVSWYQQTPGQGLQFLFEYFSETQRNKGNFPGRFSGRQFSNSRSEMNVSTLELGDSALYLCASSRGDRGYEQYFGPGTRLTVT.

The chain joins TRBV5-1 to TRBJ2-5, with 8 bases fitting TRBD2. CDR1 and CDR2 (germline): SGHRS, YFSETQ. The V segment lost 5 bases and the J segment 2 bases; nucleotides outside the gene matches: 5. This CDR3 is 14 amino acids long. The CDR3, as DNA: TGCGCCAGCAGAGGTACGGGGGGGCAAGAGACCCAGTACTTC. Its translation: CASRGTGGQETQYF.

This clone was recorded once. The CDR3, as DNA: TGTGCCACCAGTGATTTTAGAGGTAACGAGCAGTACTTC. Its translation is CATSDFRGNEQYF. This chain connects TRBV24-1 to TRBJ2-7; D call uncertain. From germline, CDR1 is KGHDR and CDR2 SFDVKD. The CDR3 contains 13 residues. V was cut by 1 base and J by 5 bases, with 8 bases left in between.

The V and J genes are TRBV15 and TRBJ1-1, with TRBD1 as a possible D gene (5 bases). CDR3 size: 17 residues. Trimming cost V 1 base and J 1 base, with 16 bases left between them. Germline CDR1 and CDR2: LNHNV and YYDKDF (reference sequence). CDR3 residues: CATSRGEGVLQNTEAFF. The CDR3 DNA reads as TGTGCCACCAGCAGAGGGGAAGGGGTCCTCCAGAACACTGAAGCTTTCTTT.